This entry features one T cell receptor beta chain sequence. This clone was seen a single time. Its antigen is not yet known. No quality values exist for individual bases; no much larger clone is one base distant. This record belongs to a study of cytomegalovirus exposure and HLA in healthy donors (dated by TCRdb to about 2017). As for the study more broadly: An earlier analysis of roughly 500 of the donors reported 250 to 300 Gb of sequence data and roughly 120 million unique TCR beta sequences obtained from around 190 million T cells. An early release covering just under 650 HLA-typed donors comprised approximately 290 gigabases of sequencing data and approximately 85 million unique TCR sequences. The genetic ancestry cluster associated with self-reported Caucasian donors included around 76% of the 398 genotyped donors. The study aimed to test whether signatures of past pathogen exposure could be identified by cataloging public T cell receptors. Using immunosequencing, the study profiled T cell repertoires from 666 subjects and related those repertoires to cytomegalovirus serostatus. In addition to the first cohort of around 670 subjects, a separate validation cohort of approximately 130 different subjects was used. To predict cytomegalovirus infection status, the study combined high-throughput TCR immunosequencing, statistical association of individual TCRs with disease status, and machine learning. A later analysis re-analyzed previously published TCR beta repertoires from about 600 donors and added high-resolution HLA genotyping to study TCR occurrence patterns. The later analysis used no new phenotypic data to find candidate immune exposures, relying instead on TCR beta sequences and their occurrence across donors. An earlier analysis of around 540 of the donors applied high-throughput TCR beta sequencing to assess whether each TCR beta V gene segment acted as functional or pseudogenic. Donor age, sex, ethnicity and CMV serostatus were compiled alongside the repertoire data. A later genetic analysis used genome-wide SNP genotypes for about 65% of the 666 donors, treating that subset as a discovery cohort. All discovery cohort repertoires had been generated on a single sequencing platform. HLA typing covered class I and class II loci at four-digit resolution. The number of donors typed differed by locus, with roughly 620-640 for A, B, C, DRB1 and DQB1, around 560 for DQA1, over 600 for DPA1, and approximately 470 for DPB1. Roughly 5 DR-DQ haplotypes were handled as single units for association and clustering because linkage in the cohort was strong. On average, around 240,000 unique TCR beta nucleotide sequences were sequenced per donor among fewer than 500 genotyped donors of the cohort, with approximately 18% of those sequences being non-productive.

Including cysteine and phenylalanine, the CDR3 has 12 amino acids. The entry retains the CDR3 DNA only, 36 bases that are in frame from base 1. V gives up 2 bases and J gives up 5 bases, and the segment between their germline ends measures 6 bases. The germline V gene sets CDR1 to MNHEY and CDR2 to SVGAGI. The cohort was made up of several hundred healthy bone marrow donors. At the time of sampling, all cohort members were nominally healthy, though unrecorded immune exposures were likely present. The donor tested CMV seropositive and was one of the 289 seropositive cohort members. A peripheral blood sample was collected from each donor, and TCR beta sequencing was performed on peripheral blood mononuclear cells. Genomic DNA extraction from the blood cell samples was performed with the Qiagen DNeasy Blood Extraction Kit. Findings and caveats that apply to the study as a whole: A later analysis reported that several top co-occurrence clusters appeared linked to parvovirus B19, influenza, CMV and Epstein-Barr virus. In an earlier analysis of over 550 of the donors, most TCR beta V segments were observed in productive rearrangements about 90% or about 30% of the time, broadly matching IMGT annotations. The authors suggested that the approach could potentially be extended to other disease states and immunological phenotypes. Most TCR sequences were observed very rarely across donors, whereas some public TCRs were present in many individuals. This cohort had only TCR beta chains sequenced, and the lack of alpha or paired-chain data limited which features could be detected. Compared with equally common non-associated chains, HLA-associated TCR beta chains in a later analysis were more clonally expanded and had lower generation probabilities. A later analysis found that most CMV-associated TCR beta chains appeared HLA-restricted, with HLA associations seemingly driven largely by CMV exposure. The 87-base-pair reads could not distinguish some IMGT-functional V segments, including TRBV6-2 and TRBV6-3, so those segments were excluded. When HLA alleles, especially DR and DQ, strongly co-occurred, attributing TCR associations to individual alleles was difficult. A group of highly shared sequence variants was considered likely to be a technical artifact of the sequencing pipeline. A further reported finding was that TCR beta sequences accurately predicted the HLA-A and HLA-B alleles for most subjects in the first cohort. According to a later genetic analysis, donors in an Asian-associated ancestry cluster had fewer N-insertions in productive TCRs than the roughly 660-donor mean. A few of the identified cytomegalovirus-associated TCR beta chains were confirmed in vitro to be specific for cytomegalovirus antigens. The study gave a list of 150 to 200 TCR beta chains associated with cytomegalovirus. An association between a missense DCLRE1C variant and V-gene and J-gene trimming of TCR beta chains was found in a later genetic analysis and replicated in an independent cohort. Because counts were too low, about 15 rarely observed V segments, including chromosome 9 orphons, were left out of the earlier analysis of 587 of the donors. HLA typing was unavailable for some donors at each locus, so association tests used only the typed subset. The presence/absence analyses assumed that sequencing depth was roughly uniform across donors, and that assumption may not be true. A later analysis found that TCR association rates varied across HLA loci, with DRB1 alleles showing the most associated TCRs and HLA-C alleles the fewest. Correlated functional status among segregating V segments might be attributable to linkage disequilibrium, but an unknown experimental factor could not be ruled out. For the cohort, immune exposure information was limited to CMV serostatus. In a later analysis, some 18,000 TCR beta sequences were associated with specific HLA alleles at a false discovery rate of 0.05. The classifier was reported to diagnose cytomegalovirus status with high specificity and sensitivity in both the original cohort and the validation cohort.

The library was generated by the immunoSEQ multiplex PCR assay. For the multiplex PCR, a mixture combining 60 forward primers for TCR Vbeta segments and 13 reverse primers for TCR Jbeta segments was used. The CDR3 region of rearranged TCR beta genes was amplified from genomic DNA by a multiplex PCR assay. Amplified TCR beta libraries were sequenced as 87-base-pair reads on the Illumina HiSeq System. As for the authors' bioinformatics: Across the 670 or so repertoires, a later analysis counted about 81 million unique TCR beta chains, 8.5 million to 12 million of which were shared by at least two donors. A nearest-neighbor algorithm error-corrected the raw reads and collapsed the reads into unique sequences, merging closely related sequences to remove PCR and sequencing errors. To assign V, D and J gene segments, CDR3 sequences were aligned to IMGT reference sequences. For a sequence to be retained, a match of at least six nucleotides was required to both a V gene segment and a J gene segment. A rearrangement counted as productive if the CDR3 had no stop codons and remained in frame with V and J, and every other rearrangement counted as non-productive. CDR3 was defined by IMGT convention, running from the second conserved V-encoded cysteine to the conserved J-encoded phenylalanine. The earlier analysis of 587 of the donors excluded any sequence lacking an unambiguous match to a single V gene segment. In an earlier analysis of several hundred of the donors, V segments were called functional above 56.7% productive rearrangements and were called segregating when the between-donor standard deviation exceeded 5%. To diagnose cytomegalovirus status from the catalog of TCR beta chain sequences, a statistical classification framework was built. V and J gene assignment, in a later analysis, came from comparing TCR nucleotide sequences with IMGT/GENE-DB human TR gene sequences. The TCRdist pipeline was used in a later analysis to assign CDR3 sequences and most-parsimonious VDJ recombination scenarios. In a later analysis, each TCR beta chain was defined by its CDR3 amino acid sequence together with its V-gene family, and reads lacking a unique V-gene family were excluded. A later analysis removed 450 to 600 highly shared, low-generation-probability nucleotide sequences to deal with suspected cross-contamination and a sequencing artifact. A later analysis calculated a clonal expansion index for each public chain from normalized within-repertoire ranks of inferred template counts. In a later analysis, generation probabilities were computed with a VDJ recombination model fitted to out-of-frame rearrangements, and the resulting probabilities were checked against IGoR. Hypergeometric tests were used in a later analysis to score TCR-TCR, TCR-HLA and TCR-CMV co-occurrence, with a repertoire-size bias correction applied to the TCR pairs. In a later analysis, false discovery rates were estimated by permuting HLA or CMV assignments 20 times. In a later analysis, co-occurring TCRs were grouped with DBSCAN, and TCRdist sequence similarity was added when clustering was performed within HLA-allele-positive subsets. Repertoires with fewer than 30,000 or more than 120,000 public chains were left out of co-occurrence clustering, as were about five repertoires with anomalous nucleotide sharing. TCRdb stores this immuneACCESS table with in-frame sequences only. Part of the clones is absent; in the studies checked, under half of the shortfall reflects unresolved V genes, and no reason is known for the rest. The DNA was the basis for D and trimming; V, J and clone size are from that table. In this sample the table shows about 100,000 clones, about 67% of which occur a single time. The ten biggest clones cover more than 15% of the sample.

The sample consisted of PBMCs. The rearrangement joined TRBV6-5 to TRBJ1-2, with no confident D gene call. The sequence was collected from a woman aged 18-29 years in good health and CMV-seropositive. The DNA is TGTGCCAGCAGTTACACGGGATATGGCTACACCTTC. It translates to CASSYTGYGYTF.